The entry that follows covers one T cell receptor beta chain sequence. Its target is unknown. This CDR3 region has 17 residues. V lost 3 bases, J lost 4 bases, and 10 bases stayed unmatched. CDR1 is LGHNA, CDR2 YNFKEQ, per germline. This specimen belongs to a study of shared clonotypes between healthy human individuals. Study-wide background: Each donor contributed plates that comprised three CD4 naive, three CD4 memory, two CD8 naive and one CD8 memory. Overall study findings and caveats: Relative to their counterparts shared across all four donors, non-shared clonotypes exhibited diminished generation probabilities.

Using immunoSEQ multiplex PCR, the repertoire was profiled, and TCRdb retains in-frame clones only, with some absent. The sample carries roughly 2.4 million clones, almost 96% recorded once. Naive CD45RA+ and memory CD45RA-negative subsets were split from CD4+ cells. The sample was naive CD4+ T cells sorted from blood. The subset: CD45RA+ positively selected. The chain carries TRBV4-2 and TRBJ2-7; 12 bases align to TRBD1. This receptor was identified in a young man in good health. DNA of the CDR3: TGTGCCAGCAGCCAGGGTCGTCCGGGACAGGGGGCATACGAGCAGTACTTC. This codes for CASSQGRPGQGAYEQYF.